This T cell receptor (beta chain) is drawn from a study of cytomegalovirus exposure and HLA in healthy donors. Findings of the study overall: Analysis performed later showed TCR beta chains linked to HLA being more clonally expanded than equally common others. In a later analysis, a missense DCLRE1C variant was linked to TCR beta V- and J-gene trimming.

Unmatched junction bases numbered 9, after V lost 2 bases and J lost 7 bases. Germline values: CDR1 MNHGY, CDR2 SAAAGT. The CDR3 sequence is 16 residues long. A note on this clone: The antigen is not known.

The study ran its PCR with 60 Vbeta and 13 Jbeta primers. Produced via immunoSEQ multiplex PCR; TCRdb's table is partial and in-frame only. The sample carries 95,000 to 100,000 clones, 77% recorded once. The TCR originated in a female donor in good health and CMV-seronegative. Input material: PBMCs. This chain uses TRBV6-8 with TRBJ2-1; 9 bases match TRBD2. CDR3 nucleotide sequence: TGTGCCAGCAGTTACCGCGTTAGCGGGAGAGGGAATGAGCAGTTCTTC. Encoded protein: CASSYRVSGRGNEQFF.